Each of the 28 T cell receptor beta chains below was sequenced from the same sample in a study of blood T cells in healthy people across ages. Sample-barcoded 5' priming and a J-beta primer mix drove a second PCR of 7 to 11 cycles. TCRdb re-called the 5' RACE reads through MiXCR, storing one row per CDR3 protein. The sample consists of over 1,300,000 distinct CDR3 sequences, approximately 59% of them appearing once. Sequences were obtained from blood. The receptors shown here come from a man between 18 and 35 years old in good health.

The V call is TRBV7-2, the J call TRBJ2-7, with D possibly matching TRBD1 (5 bases). Trimming left V 4 bases short and J 0 bases short, with 13 bases between. The CDR3 sequence is 15 residues long. From germline, CDR1 is SGHTA and CDR2 FQGNSA. CDR3 nucleotides: TGTGCCAGCAGCTCGCGCACAGGTTTCTCCTACGAGCAGTACTTC. Translating gives CASSSRTGFSYEQYF.

The rearrangement joins TRBV2 to TRBJ1-2; D call uncertain. CDR3 length equals 13 residues. The ends were cut back, 7 bases at V and 0 bases at J, with 9 bases in the middle. Germline loops: CDR1 SNHLY, CDR2 FYNNEI. The CDR3 protein is CASKTETNYGYTF. The CDR3 region has the DNA TGTGCCAGCAAAACAGAGACTAACTATGGCTACACCTTC.

Only a few counts were recorded for this clonotype. The V gene is TRBV4-2, the J gene TRBJ1-6, with no clear D. CDR1 is LGHNA and CDR2 is YNFKEQ in the germline V gene. The CDR3 is 15 residues long. Trimming removed 0 bases from V and 9 bases from J, with 12 bases in between. CDR3 bases: TGTGCCAGCAGCCAAGATCCCGGGAGGAGTTCACCCCTCCACTTT. This gives the protein CASSQDPGRSSPLHF.

This clonotype was detected only a few times. The V gene is TRBV27, the J gene TRBJ2-7; 7 positions agree with TRBD1. This CDR3 contains 14 residues. The J segment lost 2 bases and the V segment lost 9 bases, leaving 10 bases of the junction unmatched. Germline lookup yields CDR1 MNHEY and CDR2 SMNVEV (reference sequence). The DNA of the CDR3 is TGTGCCAGTAACCCCGGGACAGAGCCCTACGAGCAGTACTTC. Its protein is CASNPGTEPYEQYF.

The chain uses TRBV28 and TRBJ2-4; D remains ambiguous. The end of the DNA is better explained by TRBJ2-7, so the J call may be wrong. CDR3 length: 16 residues. The germline gives CDR1 MDHEN, CDR2 SYDVKM. The CDR3 DNA sequence: TGTGCCAGCAGCTCCCTAACTTGGGTCCTATCCTACGAGCAGTACTTC. Translated, it gives CASSSLTWVLSYEQYF.

V and J are TRBV6-6 and TRBJ2-3, with TRBD1 identical over 7 bases. CDR3 length: 15 residues. With 6 bases clipped from V and 2 bases from J, the junction kept 8 bases outside the gene matches. Germline loops: CDR1 MNHNY, CDR2 SVGAGI (reference sequence). CDR3 coding DNA: TGTGCCAGCAGCTCCCTGGGACAGAACACAGATACGCAGTATTTT. Translated: CASSSLGQNTDTQYF.

The chain has TRBV3-1 and TRBJ2-3; D uncertain. Germline V gives CDR1 LGHDT, CDR2 YNNKEL (reference sequence). The CDR3 is made up of 16 amino acids. V lost 1 base and J 4 bases, leaving 15 bases between the germline ends. The CDR3 nucleotides are TGTGCCAGCAGCCAAGCGTCTAGAAGGTTCGCAGATACGCAGTATTTT. Translated, it gives CASSQASRRFADTQYF.

This clonotype appeared a few times. The chain employs TRBV20-1 and TRBJ1-1; D possibly corresponds to TRBD1 (6 bases). The CDR3 is made up of 14 amino acids. The V and J ends lost 6 bases and 0 bases respectively, with 14 bases between them. Germline V gene sequence: CDR1 DFQATT, CDR2 SNEGSKA (reference sequence). Here the CDR3 reads CSAPLDSMNTEAFF. CDR3 bases: TGCAGTGCCCCTCTGGACAGCATGAACACTGAAGCTTTCTTT.

The rearrangement joins TRBV7-2 to TRBJ1-2; D ambiguous. The length of the CDR3 is 15 residues. V dropped 5 bases and J dropped 4 bases, with 17 bases sitting between them. Looked up from germline, CDR1 is SGHTA and CDR2 is FQGNSA. The CDR3: CASSQRPPVSYGYTF. Written as DNA, the CDR3 is TGTGCCAGCAGCCAAAGGCCCCCAGTCTCCTATGGCTACACCTTC.

V and J are TRBV11-2 and TRBJ2-5; TRBD1 is a possible D gene (6 bases). Germline V gives CDR1 SGHAT, CDR2 FQNNGV. The CDR3 runs to 16 residues. Trimming took 3 bases from V and 0 from J, leaving 14 bases between them. The CDR3 DNA follows: TGTGCCAGCAGCTTCCAGGGACAATCGTACCAAGAGACCCAGTACTTC. It codes for CASSFQGQSYQETQYF.

This clonotype was observed a few times. V and J are TRBV20-1 and TRBJ2-5; possibly TRBD2 for D (5 bases). The CDR3 is 16 residues long. CDR1 is DFQATT, CDR2 SNEGSKA, per germline (reference sequence). V lost 3 bases and J 1 base, leaving 18 bases between the germline ends. The CDR3 reads CSARGSEERLQETQYF. For the CDR3, the DNA is TGCAGTGCTAGGGGGAGTGAGGAGCGGCTCCAAGAGACCCAGTACTTC.

In its sample, this clonotype was seen once. The J gene is TRBJ2-3, the V gene TRBV3-1; TRBD2 matches at 7 bases. Germline CDR1 is LGHDT and CDR2 is YNNKEL (reference sequence). This CDR3 comprises 16 residues. The ends lost 6 bases at V and 0 bases at J; junction bases unmatched: 9. CDR3 DNA: TGTGCCAGCAGGAAATCCTATAGCGGGAGCACAGATACGCAGTATTTT. Amino acids: CASRKSYSGSTDTQYF.

The chain is built from TRBV7-9 and TRBJ1-4; D remains ambiguous. CDR1 is SEHNR and CDR2 is FQNEAQ in the germline V gene (reference sequence). CDR3 length: 15 amino acids. V was shortened by 2 bases and J by 2 bases, with 9 bases between the two germline ends. The CDR3 reads CASSLPEATNEKLFF. In DNA, the CDR3 is TGTGCCAGCAGCTTACCCGAGGCCACTAATGAAAAACTGTTTTTT.

The rearrangement uses TRBV20-1 and TRBJ2-7, with TRBD1 matching 7 bases. CDR3 length: 15 residues. Trimming cost V 4 bases and J 3 bases; bases outside gene matches: 12. CDR1 and CDR2 from the germline V gene are DFQATT and SNEGSKA (reference sequence). This CDR3 reads CSANPARQGRYEQYF. As DNA, the CDR3 is TGCAGTGCTAACCCAGCCAGACAGGGTCGCTACGAGCAGTACTTC.

The chain joins TRBV6-2 or TRBV6-3 to TRBJ1-2; maybe TRBD1 (5 bases). The CDR3 spans 12 residues. V was trimmed by 6 bases and J by 6 bases, leaving 11 bases between them. CDR1 is MNHEY, CDR2 SVGEGT, per germline. CDR3 protein: CASSDSRDGYTF. The CDR3, as DNA: TGTGCCAGCAGCGACAGTAGAGATGGCTACACCTTC.

This chain uses TRBV5-1 with TRBJ2-1; D uncertain. Germline V gene lookup returns CDR1 SGHRS and CDR2 YFSETQ. With 7 bases removed from V and 7 bases from J, the gap between germline ends came to 12 bases. The CDR3 has 12 residues. CDR3: CASFRVGNEQFF. CDR3 bases: TGCGCCAGCTTCAGAGTAGGTAATGAGCAGTTCTTC.

CDR3 sequence (DNA): TGTGCCAGCAGTTGCGGGACAGGGAACACTGAAGCTTTCTTT. Its protein is CASSCGTGNTEAFF. V gene TRBV6-5 combines with J gene TRBJ1-1, with 8 bases fitting TRBD1. The germline CDR1 and CDR2 sequences are MNHEY and SVGAGI. This CDR3 region has 14 residues. V was pared by 4 bases and J by 1 base, with 2 bases of the junction left unmatched.

The J gene is TRBJ2-3, the V gene TRBV20-1; TRBD2 matches 8 bases. Trimming took 0 bases from V and 10 from J; bases not matched to a gene: 15. The germline V gene encodes CDR1 DFQATT and CDR2 SNEGSKA (reference sequence). There are 16 residues in the CDR3. CDR3 in DNA: TGCAGTGCTAGAGATAGTGGCCTAGCGGGTCTAAGGGCGCAGTATTTT. Translation: CSARDSGLAGLRAQYF.

The chain joins TRBV28 to TRBJ2-1, with 8 bases matching TRBD1. CDR1 is MDHEN, CDR2 SYDVKM, per germline. CDR3 length: 15 residues. With 5 bases clipped from V and 8 bases from J, the junction kept 11 bases outside the gene matches. The CDR3 DNA is TGTGCCAGCAGTCCGAACCAGGGGGCCGACGATGAGCAGTTCTTC. Translating gives CASSPNQGADDEQFF.

The chain couples TRBV7-6 to TRBJ1-5, with a possible D match to TRBD1 (6 bases). CDR3 length: 15 amino acids. The V and J ends lost 2 bases and 3 bases respectively, with 11 bases between them. CDR1 and CDR2 (germline): SGHVS, FNYEAQ. CDR3 sequence: CASSLTRGPNQPQHF. Here the CDR3 DNA reads TGTGCCAGCAGCTTAACCAGGGGCCCCAATCAGCCCCAGCATTTT.

V usage is TRBV13 and J usage is TRBJ2-7; the D gene is possibly TRBD1 (6 bases). There are 16 residues in the CDR3. CDR1 is PRHDT, CDR2 FYEKMQ, per germline (reference sequence). V lost 5 bases and J lost 4, with 21 bases in between. As DNA, the CDR3 is TGTGCCAGCAGCGGATCCGGGACACATACTAAGTACGAGCAGTACTTC. It codes for CASSGSGTHTKYEQYF.

This clonotype was observed a handful of times. V gene TRBV7-2 combines with J gene TRBJ2-3, with D unclear. CDR1 and CDR2 from the germline V gene are SGHTA and FQGNSA. This CDR3 is built from 12 residues. V gave up 5 bases and J gave up 7 bases, with 10 bases separating them. This CDR3 is CASSPSANTQYF. DNA of the CDR3: TGTGCCAGCAGCCCTAGTGCCAATACGCAGTATTTT.

There are a few counts of this clonotype. The chain couples TRBV29-1 to TRBJ2-7; TRBD2 matches at 11 bases. With V trimmed by 6 bases and J by 4 bases, 11 bases remained unmatched. CDR3 length equals 15 residues. Germline V gene lookup returns CDR1 SQVTM and CDR2 ANQGSEA. CDR3 coding DNA: TGCAGCGTCCGCGATCTAGCGGGGGGAGGGTACGAGCAGTACTTC. It is translated as CSVRDLAGGGYEQYF.

This chain joins TRBV6-5 and TRBJ2-7, with D perhaps TRBD1 (6 bases). The CDR3 has 13 residues. Germline V gives CDR1 MNHEY, CDR2 SVGAGI. V shed 8 bases and J shed 7 bases, with 18 bases lying between them. The CDR3 here is CASGGIRGYEQYF. CDR3 coding DNA: TGTGCCAGCGGCGGTATCAGGGGCTATGAGCAGTACTTC.

The chain is built from TRBV29-1 and TRBJ1-5; D ambiguous. The V gene lost 5 bases and the J gene lost 0 bases, with 11 bases spanning the gap. The CDR3 consists of 14 residues. Germline assignment: CDR1 SQVTM and CDR2 ANQGSEA. Here the CDR3 reads CSVSTADSNQPQHF. In DNA, the CDR3 is TGCAGCGTTTCCACAGCTGATAGCAATCAGCCCCAGCATTTT.

This chain links TRBV6-5 with TRBJ2-1, with 10 bases that match TRBD2. The CDR3 is 15 residues long. The trim removed 5 bases at V and 3 bases at J, leaving 4 bases unmatched. Looked up from germline, CDR1 is MNHEY and CDR2 is SVGAGI. CDR3 DNA sequence: TGTGCCAGCAGTCACGGGACTAGCGTCTACAATGAGCAGTTCTTC. It yields the protein CASSHGTSVYNEQFF.

This clonotype was seen only a few times. The rearrangement joins TRBV29-1 to TRBJ1-2, with TRBD1 identical over 8 bases. The V and J ends lost 7 bases and 4 bases, in that order; junction bases with no gene match: 8. CDR1 is SQVTM, CDR2 ANQGSEA, per germline. CDR3 size: 13 residues. This CDR3 reads CSGSHGTGYGYTF. The CDR3 DNA is TGCAGCGGCAGCCATGGGACAGGCTATGGCTACACCTTC. The full variable domain, with the rest looked up from reference TRBV29-1 and TRBJ1-2, is SAVISQKPSRDICQRGTSLTIQCQVDSQVTMMFWYRQQPGQSLTLIATANQGSEATYESGFVIDKFPISRPNLTFSTLTVSNMSPEDSSIYLCSGSHGTGYGYTFGSGTRLTVV.

The sample holds a few counts of this clonotype. The chain recombines TRBV27 with TRBJ2-3; 10 nucleotides match TRBD2. V trimming: 3 bases; J trimming: 2 bases; junction bases outside the gene matches: 5. The germline gives CDR1 MNHEY, CDR2 SMNVEV (reference sequence). CDR3 length equals 16 residues. As DNA, the CDR3 is TGTGCCAGCAGTTTTGATAGCGGGGGGACCACAGATACGCAGTATTTT. Translating gives CASSFDSGGTTDTQYF.